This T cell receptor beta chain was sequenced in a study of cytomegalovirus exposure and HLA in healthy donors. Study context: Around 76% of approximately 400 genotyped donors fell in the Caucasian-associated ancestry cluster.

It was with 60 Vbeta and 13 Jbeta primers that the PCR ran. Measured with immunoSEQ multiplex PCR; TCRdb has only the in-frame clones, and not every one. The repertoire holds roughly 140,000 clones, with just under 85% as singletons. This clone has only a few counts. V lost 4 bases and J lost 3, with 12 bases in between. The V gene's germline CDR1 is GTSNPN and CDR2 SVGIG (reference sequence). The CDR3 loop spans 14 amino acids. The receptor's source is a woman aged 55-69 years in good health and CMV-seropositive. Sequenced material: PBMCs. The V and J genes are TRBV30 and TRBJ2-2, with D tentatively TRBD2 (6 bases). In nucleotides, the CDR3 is TGTGCCTGGATCGGGAGAGTCGACACCGGGGAGCTGTTTTTT. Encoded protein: CAWIGRVDTGELFF.